These T cell receptor beta chains were read from a single sample in a study of PD-L1 blockade in urothelial cancer. The repertoire was sequenced with immunoSEQ multiplex PCR; TCRdb's copy has only in-frame clones and lacks some. This table has about 120,000 clones, 75% to 90% appearing once. Sample: PBMCs, taken around atezolizumab (anti-PD-L1) treatment. All receptors derive from a man aged 55 to 69 with urothelial cancer. Both conserved end residues are part of each CDR3. D genes are given only for firm matches. Size is omitted from some rows. Given values are once, few, many or a class for expanded clones.

clone_size: -; v_call: TRBV2; d_call: -; j_call: TRBJ1-1; cdr3_aa: CASSRNEGVNTEAFF; cdr3_nt: TGTGCCAGCAGTCGTAATGAGGGAGTGAACACTGAAGCTTTCTTT
clone_size: few; v_call: TRBV6-5; d_call: -; j_call: TRBJ2-6; cdr3_aa: CASSYSPTGVLTF; cdr3_nt: TGTGCCAGCAGTTACTCGCCGACAGGCGTCCTGACTTTC
clone_size: -; v_call: TRBV7-2; d_call: -; j_call: TRBJ1-5; cdr3_aa: CASSRDRHSNQPQHF; cdr3_nt: TGTGCCAGCAGCCGCGACAGACATAGCAATCAGCCCCAGCATTTT
clone_size: -; v_call: TRBV11-1; d_call: -; j_call: TRBJ2-7; cdr3_aa: CASSLGPGPSSYEQYF; cdr3_nt: TGTGCCAGCAGCTTAGGGCCAGGGCCAAGCTCCTACGAGCAGTACTTC
clone_size: -; v_call: TRBV28; d_call: -; j_call: TRBJ1-5; cdr3_aa: CASSRGFGNQPQHF; cdr3_nt: TGTGCCAGCAGTAGGGGATTTGGCAATCAGCCCCAGCATTTT
clone_size: -; v_call: TRBV19; d_call: TRBD2; j_call: TRBJ2-1; cdr3_aa: CASSIAGDEQFF; cdr3_nt: TGTGCCAGTAGCATAGCGGGAGATGAGCAGTTCTTC
clone_size: once; v_call: TRBV28; d_call: TRBD1; j_call: TRBJ1-4; cdr3_aa: CASSFFFRTGREKLFF; cdr3_nt: TGTGCCAGCAGTTTCTTCTTCCGGACAGGGCGTGAAAAACTGTTTTTT
clone_size: -; v_call: TRBV19; d_call: TRBD1; j_call: TRBJ1-5; cdr3_aa: CASSLGTGDSQPQHF; cdr3_nt: TGTGCCAGTAGTCTGGGGACAGGCGACAGTCAGCCCCAGCATTTT
clone_size: -; v_call: TRBV2; d_call: TRBD2; j_call: TRBJ2-5; cdr3_aa: CASSLSGARETQYF; cdr3_nt: TGTGCCAGCAGTCTTAGCGGGGCCAGGGAGACCCAGTACTTC
clone_size: -; v_call: TRBV9; d_call: -; j_call: TRBJ1-4; cdr3_aa: CASKAGANEKLFF; cdr3_nt: TGTGCCAGCAAAGCCGGGGCTAATGAAAAACTGTTTTTT
clone_size: few; v_call: TRBV5-6; d_call: -; j_call: TRBJ1-1; cdr3_aa: CASSLLPNTEAFF; cdr3_nt: TGTGCCAGCAGCTTGCTTCCGAACACTGAAGCTTTCTTT
clone_size: -; v_call: TRBV27; d_call: TRBD1; j_call: TRBJ2-7; cdr3_aa: CASSAGTGGVQYF; cdr3_nt: TGTGCCAGCAGTGCCGGGACAGGGGGCGTGCAGTACTTC
clone_size: few; v_call: TRBV27; d_call: TRBD2; j_call: TRBJ2-2; cdr3_aa: CASSLFWTLADTGELFF; cdr3_nt: TGTGCCAGCAGTTTATTCTGGACCCTAGCGGACACCGGGGAGCTGTTTTTT
clone_size: few; v_call: TRBV28; d_call: -; j_call: TRBJ1-1; cdr3_aa: CASRTQWRNTEAFF; cdr3_nt: TGTGCCAGCAGAACTCAGTGGAGGAACACTGAAGCTTTCTTT
clone_size: -; v_call: TRBV11-2; d_call: TRBD1; j_call: TRBJ2-5; cdr3_aa: CASSWDRGRIETQYF; cdr3_nt: TGTGCCAGCAGCTGGGACAGGGGGCGCATAGAGACCCAGTACTTC
clone_size: once; v_call: TRBV28; d_call: TRBD1; j_call: TRBJ2-7; cdr3_aa: CASTRTGKYEQYF; cdr3_nt: TGTGCCAGCACTAGGACAGGGAAGTACGAGCAGTACTTC
clone_size: -; v_call: TRBV7-9; d_call: TRBD2; j_call: TRBJ2-3; cdr3_aa: CASSPGLAGGDTQYF; cdr3_nt: TGTGCCAGCAGCCCCGGACTAGCGGGAGGAGATACGCAGTATTTT
clone_size: -; v_call: TRBV11-2; d_call: -; j_call: TRBJ2-1; cdr3_aa: CASSFPLNNEQFF; cdr3_nt: TGTGCCAGCAGCTTCCCCTTAAACAATGAGCAGTTCTTC
clone_size: -; v_call: TRBV19; d_call: -; j_call: TRBJ1-4; cdr3_aa: CASSIGLLRGREKLFF; cdr3_nt: TGTGCCAGTAGTATAGGACTTCTTCGAGGGAGGGAAAAACTGTTTTTT
clone_size: -; v_call: TRBV27; d_call: TRBD1; j_call: TRBJ1-5; cdr3_aa: CASSPFGQGGNQPQHF; cdr3_nt: TGTGCCAGCAGTCCCTTTGGACAGGGGGGCAATCAGCCCCAGCATTTT
clone_size: -; v_call: TRBV4-1; d_call: TRBD2; j_call: TRBJ2-7; cdr3_aa: CASSHLRGGSYEQYF; cdr3_nt: TGCGCCAGCAGCCACCTTCGTGGCGGGAGTTACGAGCAGTACTTC
clone_size: -; v_call: TRBV28; d_call: TRBD1; j_call: TRBJ1-6; cdr3_aa: CASRRYDRVHSPLHF; cdr3_nt: TGTGCCAGCAGGAGATACGACAGGGTCCATTCACCCCTCCACTTT
clone_size: -; v_call: TRBV4-1; d_call: -; j_call: TRBJ2-1; cdr3_aa: CASTSVRSAEQFF; cdr3_nt: TGCGCCAGCACCTCAGTCCGTTCCGCCGAGCAGTTCTTC
clone_size: -; v_call: TRBV4-1; d_call: TRBD2; j_call: TRBJ2-7; cdr3_aa: CASSPLAGSPYEQYF; cdr3_nt: TGCGCCAGCAGCCCCCTAGCGGGGAGCCCCTACGAGCAGTACTTC
clone_size: few; v_call: TRBV27; d_call: TRBD1; j_call: TRBJ2-5; cdr3_aa: CASSPQWGSGQIPQYF; cdr3_nt: TGTGCCAGCAGTCCCCAATGGGGCTCGGGACAGATACCCCAGTACTTC
clone_size: -; v_call: TRBV5-1; d_call: -; j_call: TRBJ2-7; cdr3_aa: CASSLVSSIISSYEQYF; cdr3_nt: TGCGCCAGCAGCTTGGTGTCTAGCATTATATCCTCCTACGAGCAGTACTTC
clone_size: -; v_call: TRBV10-3; d_call: -; j_call: TRBJ1-4; cdr3_aa: CAISPGTGGEKLFF; cdr3_nt: TGTGCCATCAGTCCCGGGACTGGTGGAGAAAAACTGTTTTTT
clone_size: -; v_call: TRBV5-1; d_call: -; j_call: TRBJ2-3; cdr3_aa: CASSLATGWRTQYF; cdr3_nt: TGCGCCAGCAGCTTGGCCACAGGGTGGAGGACGCAGTATTTT
clone_size: -; v_call: TRBV7-8; d_call: TRBD1; j_call: TRBJ1-1; cdr3_aa: CASRGQGAMKAFF; cdr3_nt: TGTGCCAGCAGGGGACAGGGGGCCATGAAAGCTTTCTTT
clone_size: -; v_call: TRBV5-4; d_call: TRBD1; j_call: TRBJ1-2; cdr3_aa: CASSLFAAQGAGYGYTF; cdr3_nt: TGTGCCAGCAGCTTGTTCGCAGCCCAGGGGGCGGGCTATGGCTACACCTTC
clone_size: -; v_call: TRBV5-1; d_call: -; j_call: TRBJ2-2; cdr3_aa: CASSLQGGVGELFF; cdr3_nt: TGCGCCAGCAGCTTGCAGGGCGGGGTCGGGGAGCTGTTTTTT
clone_size: once; v_call: TRBV9; d_call: -; j_call: TRBJ2-5; cdr3_aa: CASSVVGGAQETQYF; cdr3_nt: TGTGCCAGCAGCGTAGTAGGGGGAGCCCAAGAGACCCAGTACTTC
clone_size: -; v_call: TRBV29-1; d_call: -; j_call: TRBJ2-1; cdr3_aa: CSVPKAGYNEQFF; cdr3_nt: TGCAGCGTCCCAAAGGCGGGGTACAATGAGCAGTTCTTC
clone_size: -; v_call: TRBV28; d_call: TRBD1; j_call: TRBJ1-1; cdr3_aa: CASSSPTGWGTEAFF; cdr3_nt: TGTGCCAGCAGTTCCCCGACAGGGTGGGGTACTGAAGCTTTCTTT
clone_size: -; v_call: TRBV6-5; d_call: TRBD1; j_call: TRBJ2-5; cdr3_aa: CASRPQGAQETQYF; cdr3_nt: TGTGCCAGCAGGCCCCAGGGGGCGCAAGAGACCCAGTACTTC
clone_size: -; v_call: TRBV28; d_call: TRBD1; j_call: TRBJ2-2; cdr3_aa: CASRDQGAAGELFF; cdr3_nt: TGTGCCAGCAGGGATCAGGGGGCAGCCGGGGAGCTGTTTTTT
clone_size: -; v_call: TRBV9; d_call: TRBD2; j_call: TRBJ2-5; cdr3_aa: CASSVGFVGRARQETQYF; cdr3_nt: TGTGCCAGCAGCGTAGGTTTTGTCGGGAGGGCCCGGCAAGAGACCCAGTACTTC
clone_size: -; v_call: TRBV18; d_call: -; j_call: TRBJ2-5; cdr3_aa: CASSSERTPQETQYF; cdr3_nt: TGTGCCAGCTCATCCGAGCGGACCCCCCAAGAGACCCAGTACTTC
clone_size: -; v_call: TRBV27; d_call: TRBD2; j_call: TRBJ2-2; cdr3_aa: CASKYLAGDTGELFF; cdr3_nt: TGTGCCAGCAAATACCTGGCGGGGGACACCGGGGAGCTGTTTTTT
clone_size: -; v_call: TRBV12-5; d_call: -; j_call: TRBJ2-7; cdr3_aa: CASGLFPREIPYEQYF; cdr3_nt: TGTGCTAGTGGTTTGTTCCCGAGGGAGATCCCCTACGAGCAGTACTTC
clone_size: once; v_call: TRBV12-5; d_call: -; j_call: TRBJ2-3; cdr3_aa: CASRNPNADTQYF; cdr3_nt: TGTGCTAGTCGAAACCCAAATGCGGATACGCAGTATTTT
clone_size: -; v_call: TRBV9; d_call: TRBD2; j_call: TRBJ2-7; cdr3_aa: CASSKSGGYLYEQYF; cdr3_nt: TGTGCCAGCAGCAAAAGCGGGGGTTATCTTTACGAGCAGTACTTC
clone_size: -; v_call: TRBV29-1; d_call: -; j_call: TRBJ1-3; cdr3_aa: CSVAQVGNTIYF; cdr3_nt: TGCAGCGTTGCACAGGTCGGAAACACCATATATTTT
clone_size: -; v_call: TRBV29-1; d_call: TRBD2; j_call: TRBJ2-1; cdr3_aa: CSVDSSAGDGLGQFF; cdr3_nt: TGCAGCGTTGATTCTTCGGCGGGAGACGGGCTTGGGCAGTTCTTC
clone_size: -; v_call: TRBV19; d_call: TRBD2; j_call: TRBJ2-1; cdr3_aa: CASSRRLAINNEQFF; cdr3_nt: TGTGCCAGTAGTAGGCGACTAGCCATTAACAATGAGCAGTTCTTC